What follows are 9 T cell receptor beta chains derived from one specimen sequenced in a study of OX40 agonist ivuxolimab in advanced cancers. Profiling relied on immunoSEQ multiplex PCR, and the TCRdb table lists in-frame clones only, not all of them. The sample includes roughly 70,000 clones, roughly 80% of them seen just once. This specimen was CD4+ or CD8+ T cells sorted from blood, taken in a trial of the OX40 agonist ivuxolimab. Source of these receptors: an adult with an advanced solid tumor such as melanoma, head and neck, liver or kidney cancer.

The V call is TRBV5-8, the J call TRBJ2-1, with D perhaps TRBD1 or TRBD2 (6 bases each). There are 17 residues in the CDR3. Germline V CDR1 and CDR2: SGHTS, YDEGEE. Trimming shortened V by 4 bases and J by 3 bases, and 20 bases separated the two germline ends. CDR3: CASSLVGGGVFYNEQFF. CDR3 sequence (DNA): TGTGCCAGCAGCCTCGTGGGGGGCGGGGTTTTCTACAATGAGCAGTTCTTC.

The V call is TRBV11-3, the J call TRBJ1-1; 8 nucleotides match TRBD1. Trimming removed 2 bases from V and 4 bases from J; junction bases left unmatched: 0. Germline-derived CDR1 and CDR2 are SGHNT and YENEEA. The CDR3 contains 13 residues. The CDR3 DNA follows: TGTGCCAGCAGCTTAACAGGGGGCACTGAAGCTTTCTTT. Protein sequence: CASSLTGGTEAFF.

This clone has a handful of counts. The rearrangement links TRBV18 to TRBJ2-7; 12 nucleotides line up with TRBD1. CDR1 is KGHSH, CDR2 LQKENI, per germline. V gave up 0 bases and J gave up 5 bases; unmatched junction bases: 2. The CDR3 loop spans 15 amino acids. CDR3 DNA sequence: TGTGCCAGCTCACCACCGGGACAGGGGGCCCACGAGCAGTACTTC. Translating gives CASSPPGQGAHEQYF.

This clone appeared once. The chain recombines TRBV5-1 with TRBJ2-7; tentative D call: TRBD1 (6 bases). CDR1 and CDR2 from the germline V gene are SGHRS and YFSETQ. V was cut by 0 bases and J by 4 bases, with 14 bases left in between. The CDR3 is 15 amino acids. CDR3 in amino acids: CASSLATGREYEQYF. The CDR3 region has the DNA TGCGCCAGCAGCTTGGCCACAGGGCGCGAATACGAGCAGTACTTC.

The chain links TRBV5-1 to TRBJ1-3; 8 positions match TRBD1. V gave up 4 bases and J gave up 0 bases; unmatched junction bases: 9. Germline-derived CDR1 and CDR2 are SGHRS and YFSETQ. The CDR3 consists of 17 residues. For the CDR3, the DNA is TGCGCCAGCAGCGCCGGACAGGGAAGGGGCTCTGGAAACACCATATATTTT. Translating it yields CASSAGQGRGSGNTIYF. The full variable domain, with the rest looked up from reference TRBV5-1 and TRBJ1-3, is KAGVTQTPRYLIKTRGQQVTLSCSPISGHRSVSWYQQTPGQGLQFLFEYFSETQRNKGNFPGRFSGRQFSNSRSEMNVSTLELGDSALYLCASSAGQGRGSGNTIYFGEGSWLTVV.

The chain uses TRBV6-6 and TRBJ1-4; the D is unclear. This CDR3 spans 11 amino acids. The V and J ends lost 5 bases and 8 bases respectively, with 6 bases between them. Germline V CDR1 and CDR2: MNHNY, SVGAGI (reference sequence). CDR3 DNA sequence: TGTGCCAGCAGTGAGGGCGAAAAACTGTTTTTT. Encoded protein: CASSEGEKLFF.

V gene TRBV5-1 combines with J gene TRBJ1-1; TRBD1 matches 7 bases. V shed 2 bases, J shed 2 bases, and the junction held 9 bases outside the gene matches. The germline V gene encodes CDR1 SGHRS and CDR2 YFSETQ. The CDR3 contains 16 residues. CDR3 protein: CASSFPTGTENTEAFF. The CDR3 nucleotides are TGCGCCAGCAGCTTCCCCACCGGGACAGAAAACACTGAAGCTTTCTTT.

J is TRBJ2-7 and V is TRBV7-3; 8 bases line up with TRBD1. The CDR3 covers 15 residues. Germline CDR1 SGHTA, CDR2 FQGTGA. V shed 4 bases, J shed 3 bases, and the junction held 8 bases outside the gene matches. In nucleotides, the CDR3 is TGTGCCAGCAGCTACGGACAGGGTGTAGGCTACGAGCAGTACTTC. Protein product: CASSYGQGVGYEQYF. The variable domain in full, with the rest retrieved from reference TRBV7-3 and TRBJ2-7, is GAGVSQTPSNKVTEKGKYVELRCDPISGHTALYWYRQSLGQGPEFLIYFQGTGAADDSGLPNDRFFAVRPEGSVSTLKIQRTERGDSAVYLCASSYGQGVGYEQYFGPGTRLTVT.

The V gene is TRBV29-1, the J gene TRBJ1-4, with TRBD1 as a possible D gene (5 bases). V was pared by 6 bases and J by 7 bases, with 12 bases between. Germline V gene lookup returns CDR1 SQVTM and CDR2 ANQGSEA. This CDR3 has 12 residues. The CDR3 nucleotides are TGCAGCGTCCGGGACCTGGGTGAAAAACTGTTTTTT. Translation: CSVRDLGEKLFF.